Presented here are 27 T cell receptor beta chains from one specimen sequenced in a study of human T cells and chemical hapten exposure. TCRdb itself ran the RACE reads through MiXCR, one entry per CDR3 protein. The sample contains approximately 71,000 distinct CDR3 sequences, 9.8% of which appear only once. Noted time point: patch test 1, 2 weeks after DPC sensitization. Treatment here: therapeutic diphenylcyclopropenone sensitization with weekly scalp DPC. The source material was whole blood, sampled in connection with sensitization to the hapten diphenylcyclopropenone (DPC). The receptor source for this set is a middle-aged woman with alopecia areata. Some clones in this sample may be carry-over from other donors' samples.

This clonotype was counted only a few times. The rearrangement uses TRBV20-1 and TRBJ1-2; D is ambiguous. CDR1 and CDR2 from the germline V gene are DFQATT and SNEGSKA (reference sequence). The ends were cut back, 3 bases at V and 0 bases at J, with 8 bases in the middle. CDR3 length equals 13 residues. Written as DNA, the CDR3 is TGCAGTGCTAGTCCGGGCCCTAACTATGGCTACACCTTC. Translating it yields CSASPGPNYGYTF.

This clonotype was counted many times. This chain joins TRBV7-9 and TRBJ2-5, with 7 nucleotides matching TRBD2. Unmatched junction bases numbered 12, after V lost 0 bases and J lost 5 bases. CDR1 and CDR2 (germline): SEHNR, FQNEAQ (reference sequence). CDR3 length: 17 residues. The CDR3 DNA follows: TGTGCCAGCAGCTTAGCGCGAAGCGGGGACCCGCGGGAGACCCAGTACTTC. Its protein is CASSLARSGDPRETQYF.

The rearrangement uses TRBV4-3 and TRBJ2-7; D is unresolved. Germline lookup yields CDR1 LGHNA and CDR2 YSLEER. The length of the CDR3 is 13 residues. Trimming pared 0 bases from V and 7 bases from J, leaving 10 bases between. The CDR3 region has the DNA TGCGCCAGCAGCCAAGAAACTTTTAGGGAGCAGTACTTC. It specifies CASSQETFREQYF.

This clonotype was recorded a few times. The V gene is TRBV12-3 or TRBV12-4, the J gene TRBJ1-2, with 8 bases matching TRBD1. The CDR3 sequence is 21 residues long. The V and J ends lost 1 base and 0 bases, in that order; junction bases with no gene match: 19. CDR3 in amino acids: CASSLENFGRVGTGANYGYTF. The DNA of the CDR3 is TGTGCCAGCAGTTTAGAAAATTTCGGCAGGGTGGGGACAGGAGCTAACTATGGCTACACCTTC.

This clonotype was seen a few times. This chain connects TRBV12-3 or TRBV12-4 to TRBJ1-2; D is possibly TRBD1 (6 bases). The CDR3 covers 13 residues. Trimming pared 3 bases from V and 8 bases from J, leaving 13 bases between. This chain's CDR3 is CASSFGLRGGYTF. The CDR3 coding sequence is TGTGCCAGCAGTTTCGGCCTGAGGGGGGGCTACACCTTC.

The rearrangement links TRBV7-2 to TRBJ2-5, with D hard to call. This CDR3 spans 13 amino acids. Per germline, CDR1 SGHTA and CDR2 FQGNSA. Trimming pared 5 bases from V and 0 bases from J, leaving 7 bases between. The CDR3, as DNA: TGTGCCAGCAGCAACAGTAACCAAGAGACCCAGTACTTC. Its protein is CASSNSNQETQYF.

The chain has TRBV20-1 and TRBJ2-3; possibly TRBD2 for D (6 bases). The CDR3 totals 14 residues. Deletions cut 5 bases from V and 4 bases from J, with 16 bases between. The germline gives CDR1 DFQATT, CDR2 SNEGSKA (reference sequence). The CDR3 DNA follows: TGCAGTGCTCGAACTGGAGGGCCGGCAGATACGCAGTATTTT. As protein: CSARTGGPADTQYF.

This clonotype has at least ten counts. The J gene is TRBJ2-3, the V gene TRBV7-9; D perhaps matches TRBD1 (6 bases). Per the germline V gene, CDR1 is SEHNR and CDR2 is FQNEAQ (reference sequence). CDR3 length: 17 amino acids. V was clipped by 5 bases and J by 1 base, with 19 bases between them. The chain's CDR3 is CASSLGTGYPGTDTQYF. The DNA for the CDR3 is TGTGCCAGCAGCCTAGGAACAGGGTACCCCGGCACAGATACGCAGTATTTT.

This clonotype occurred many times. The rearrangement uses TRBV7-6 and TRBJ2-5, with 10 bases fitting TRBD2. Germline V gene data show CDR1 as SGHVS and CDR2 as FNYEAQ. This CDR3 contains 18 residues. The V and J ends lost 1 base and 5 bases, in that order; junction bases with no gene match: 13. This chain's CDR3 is CASSLDPLLAGWRETQYF. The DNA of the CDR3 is TGTGCCAGCAGCTTAGACCCCCTACTAGCGGGGTGGCGGGAGACCCAGTACTTC.

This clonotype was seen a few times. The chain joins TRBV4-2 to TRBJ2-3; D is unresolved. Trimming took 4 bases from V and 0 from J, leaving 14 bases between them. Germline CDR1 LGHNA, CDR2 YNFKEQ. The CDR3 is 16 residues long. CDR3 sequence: CASSRTEPESTDTQYF. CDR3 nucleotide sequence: TGTGCCAGCAGCCGCACGGAGCCCGAGAGCACAGATACGCAGTATTTT.

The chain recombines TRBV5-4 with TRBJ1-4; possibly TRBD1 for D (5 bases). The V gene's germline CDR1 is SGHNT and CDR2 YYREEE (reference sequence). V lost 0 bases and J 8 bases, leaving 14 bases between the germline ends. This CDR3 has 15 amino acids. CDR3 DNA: TGTGCCAGCAGCTTGGACGGGAGGGGAGGCGAAAAACTGTTTTTT. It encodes CASSLDGRGGEKLFF. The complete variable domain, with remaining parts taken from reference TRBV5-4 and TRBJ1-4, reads ETGVTQSPTHLIKTRGQQVTLRCSSQSGHNTVSWYQQALGQGPQFIFQYYREEENGRGNFPPRFSGLQFPNYSSELNVNALELDDSALYLCASSLDGRGGEKLFFGSGTQLSVL.

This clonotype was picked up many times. CDR3 region: CASSSPGLAGFHEQFF. The CDR3 nucleotides read TGTGCCAGCAGTTCGCCGGGACTAGCGGGTTTCCATGAGCAGTTCTTC. This rearrangement joins TRBV6-2 or TRBV6-3 to TRBJ2-1; 12 positions agree with TRBD2. The CDR3 sequence is 16 residues long. Germline CDR1 and CDR2: MNHEY and SVGEGT. The junction had 9 bases not matched to a gene; V was cut back by 4 bases and J by 8 bases.

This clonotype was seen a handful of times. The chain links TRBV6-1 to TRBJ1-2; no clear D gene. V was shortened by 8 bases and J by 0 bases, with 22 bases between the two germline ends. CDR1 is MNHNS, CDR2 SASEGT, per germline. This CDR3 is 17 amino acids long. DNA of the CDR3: TGTGCCAGCTCACTACCCCCGACGGAGATCCCTAACTATGGCTACACCTTC. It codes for CASSLPPTEIPNYGYTF.

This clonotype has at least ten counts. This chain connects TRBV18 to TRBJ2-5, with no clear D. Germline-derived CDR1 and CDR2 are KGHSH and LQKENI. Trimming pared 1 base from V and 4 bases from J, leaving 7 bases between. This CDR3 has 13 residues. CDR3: CASSPLSGETQYF. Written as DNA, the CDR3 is TGTGCCAGCTCACCACTTTCGGGAGAGACCCAGTACTTC.

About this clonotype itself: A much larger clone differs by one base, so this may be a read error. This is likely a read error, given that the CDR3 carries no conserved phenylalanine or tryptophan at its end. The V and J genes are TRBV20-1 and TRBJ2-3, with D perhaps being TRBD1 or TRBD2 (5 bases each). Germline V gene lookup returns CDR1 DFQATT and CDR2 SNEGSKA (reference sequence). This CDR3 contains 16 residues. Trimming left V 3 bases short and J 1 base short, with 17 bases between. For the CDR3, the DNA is TGCAGTGCTAGCGGGGCGTATTTTGGGGGCACAGATACGCAGTATATT. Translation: CSASGAYFGGTDTQYI.

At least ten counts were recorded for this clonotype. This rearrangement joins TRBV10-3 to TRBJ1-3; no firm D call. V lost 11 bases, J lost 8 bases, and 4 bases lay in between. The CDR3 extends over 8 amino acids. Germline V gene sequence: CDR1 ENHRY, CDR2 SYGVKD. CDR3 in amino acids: CAGYTIYF. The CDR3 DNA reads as TGTGCCGGTTACACCATATATTTT.

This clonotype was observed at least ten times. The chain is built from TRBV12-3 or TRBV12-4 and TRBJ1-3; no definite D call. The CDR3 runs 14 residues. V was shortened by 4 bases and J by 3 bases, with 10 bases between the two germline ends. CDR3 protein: CASSWEEGGNTIYF. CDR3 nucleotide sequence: TGTGCCAGCAGTTGGGAGGAAGGTGGAAACACCATATATTTT.

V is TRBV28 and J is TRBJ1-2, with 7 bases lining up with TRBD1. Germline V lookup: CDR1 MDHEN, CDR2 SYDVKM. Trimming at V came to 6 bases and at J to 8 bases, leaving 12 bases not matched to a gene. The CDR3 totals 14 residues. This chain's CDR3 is CASSSMGTADGYTF. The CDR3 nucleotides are TGTGCCAGCAGCTCCATGGGGACAGCGGACGGCTACACCTTC.

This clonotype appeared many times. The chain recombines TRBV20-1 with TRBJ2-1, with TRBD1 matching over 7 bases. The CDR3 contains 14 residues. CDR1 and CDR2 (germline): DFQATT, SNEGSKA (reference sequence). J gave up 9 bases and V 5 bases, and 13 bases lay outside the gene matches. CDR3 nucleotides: TGCAGTGCTTCGGACGCACAGGGGAAGGGTGAGCAGTTCTTC. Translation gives CSASDAQGKGEQFF.

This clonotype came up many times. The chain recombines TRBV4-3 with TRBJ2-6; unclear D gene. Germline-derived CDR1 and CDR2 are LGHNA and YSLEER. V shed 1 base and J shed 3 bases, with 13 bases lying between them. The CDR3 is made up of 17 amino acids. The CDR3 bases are TGCGCCAGCAGCCAAGCTTATAGTCAGAGTGGGGCCAACGTCCTGACTTTC. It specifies CASSQAYSQSGANVLTF.

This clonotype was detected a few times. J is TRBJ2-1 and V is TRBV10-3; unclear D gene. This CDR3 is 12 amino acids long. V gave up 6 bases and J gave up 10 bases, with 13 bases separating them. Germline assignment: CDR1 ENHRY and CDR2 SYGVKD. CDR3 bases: TGTGCCATCAGCAATGGAAACGGGGAGCAGTTCTTC. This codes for CAISNGNGEQFF.

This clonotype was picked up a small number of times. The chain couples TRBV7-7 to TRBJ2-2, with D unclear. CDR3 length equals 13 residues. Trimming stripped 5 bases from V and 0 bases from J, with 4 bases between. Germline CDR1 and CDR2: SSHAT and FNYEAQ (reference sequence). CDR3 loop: CASSGTNTGELFF. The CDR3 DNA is TGTGCCAGCAGCGGGACGAACACCGGGGAGCTGTTTTTT.

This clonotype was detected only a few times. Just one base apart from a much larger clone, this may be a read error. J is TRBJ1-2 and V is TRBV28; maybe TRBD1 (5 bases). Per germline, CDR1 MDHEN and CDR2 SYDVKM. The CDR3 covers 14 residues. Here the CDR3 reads CASSLTSGERGYTF. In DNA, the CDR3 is TGTGCCAGCAGTCTCACATCGGGGGAGCGAGGCTACACCTTT.

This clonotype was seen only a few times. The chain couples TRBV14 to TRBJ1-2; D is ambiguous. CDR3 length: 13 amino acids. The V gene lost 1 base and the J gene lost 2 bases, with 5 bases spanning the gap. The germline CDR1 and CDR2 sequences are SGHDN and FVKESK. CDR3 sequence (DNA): TGTGCCAGCAGCCAAGGGCAGAACTATGGCTACACCTTC. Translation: CASSQGQNYGYTF.

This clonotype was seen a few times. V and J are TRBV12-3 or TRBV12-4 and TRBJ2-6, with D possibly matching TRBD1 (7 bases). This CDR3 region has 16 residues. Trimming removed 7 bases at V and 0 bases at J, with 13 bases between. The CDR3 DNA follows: TGTGCCAGCACGCGGGACAGATCCTCTGGGGCCAACGTCCTGACTTTC. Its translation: CASTRDRSSGANVLTF.

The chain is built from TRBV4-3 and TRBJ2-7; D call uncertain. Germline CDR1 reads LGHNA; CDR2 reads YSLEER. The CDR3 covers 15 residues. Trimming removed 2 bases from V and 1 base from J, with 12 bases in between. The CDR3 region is CASSQRGAASYEQYF. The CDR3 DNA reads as TGCGCCAGCAGCCAACGAGGTGCGGCGTCCTACGAGCAGTACTTC.

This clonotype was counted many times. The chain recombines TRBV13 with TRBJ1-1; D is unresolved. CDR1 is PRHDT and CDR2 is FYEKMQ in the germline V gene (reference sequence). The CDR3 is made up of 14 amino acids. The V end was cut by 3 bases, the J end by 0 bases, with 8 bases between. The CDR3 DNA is TGTGCCAGCAGCTTGAGGCCCCTGAACACTGAAGCTTTCTTT. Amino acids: CASSLRPLNTEAFF.